Presented here are 29 T cell receptor beta chains from one specimen sequenced in a study of beta chain features in type 1 diabetes. Sequencing targeted expressed TCRB transcripts, as all isolated RNA had been reverse transcribed. TCRdb's copy holds only in-frame clones and misses some; the assay was immunoSEQ multiplex PCR. The data contain around 340,000 clones, roughly 8% of them singletons. The sequenced sample consisted of central memory CD4+ T cells from blood. The receptors derive from a woman aged 18-35 years in good health.

The chain links TRBV5-1 to TRBJ2-2; D ambiguous. This CDR3 contains 14 residues. Germline CDR1 SGHRS, CDR2 YFSETQ. The germline V and J ends were trimmed by 0 bases and 2 bases, with 5 bases remaining between them. The CDR3, as DNA: TGCGCCAGCAGCTTGGCTGTCAACACCGGGGAGCTGTTTTTT. This encodes CASSLAVNTGELFF.

The V and J genes are TRBV6-5 and TRBJ2-7; tentative D call: TRBD1 (6 bases). CDR1 and CDR2 from the germline V gene are MNHEY and SVGAGI. V lost 8 bases and J lost 3, with 17 bases in between. The CDR3 covers 14 residues. The CDR3 DNA is TGTGCCAGCCGTACCCCAGGGGCGCACTACGAGCAGTACTTC. It encodes CASRTPGAHYEQYF.

The chain employs TRBV7-9 and TRBJ2-3; D is possibly TRBD2 (6 bases). CDR1 and CDR2 (germline): SEHNR, FQNEAQ (reference sequence). CDR3 size: 15 residues. Between the trimmed V and J ends, which lost 5 bases and 0 bases, there was a span of 12 bases. Here the CDR3 reads CASSATGTSTDTQYF. The CDR3 DNA follows: TGTGCCAGCAGCGCAACCGGGACTAGCACAGATACGCAGTATTTT.

The table lists this clone with a few counts. The gene calls are TRBV18 and TRBJ2-3; 12 bases align to TRBD2. This CDR3 is built from 17 residues. J lost 2 bases, V lost 3 bases, and 6 bases had no gene match. The germline V gene encodes CDR1 KGHSH and CDR2 LQKENI. The CDR3 DNA reads TGTGCCAGCTCACCTCGGACTAGCGGGATTTTCACAGATACGCAGTATTTT. It is translated as CASSPRTSGIFTDTQYF.

The table lists this clone with many counts. The chain is built from TRBV18 and TRBJ1-5; 7 nucleotides line up with TRBD1. With 3 bases clipped from V and 3 bases from J, the junction kept 2 bases outside the gene matches. CDR1 is KGHSH and CDR2 is LQKENI in the germline V gene. This CDR3 has 14 residues. The CDR3 DNA reads TGTGCCAGCTCACCGGACAGGATCAATCAGCCCCAGCATTTT. Protein product: CASSPDRINQPQHF.

This clone was seen a few times. J is TRBJ2-7 and V is TRBV18; D is unclear. CDR3 size: 14 residues. V lost 2 bases and J 2 bases, leaving 10 bases between the germline ends. From germline, CDR1 is KGHSH and CDR2 LQKENI. The CDR3 here is CASSPSPKAYEQYF. DNA of the CDR3: TGTGCCAGCTCACCATCGCCTAAGGCCTACGAGCAGTACTTC.

The chain links TRBV28 to TRBJ1-2; TRBD1 is a possible D gene (6 bases). Trimming took 5 bases from V and 7 from J, leaving 17 bases between them. The CDR3 consists of 14 residues. From germline, CDR1 is MDHEN and CDR2 SYDVKM. CDR3 region: CASSVWGQGFGYTF. The CDR3 region has the DNA TGTGCCAGCAGTGTCTGGGGACAAGGGTTTGGCTACACCTTC.

The chain uses TRBV7-2 and TRBJ1-1, with a weak D call TRBD1 (6 bases). V was pared by 2 bases and J by 4 bases, with 11 bases between. Germline CDR1 and CDR2: SGHTA and FQGNSA. There are 14 residues in the CDR3. The CDR3 DNA reads as TGTGCCAGCAGCTTATACATCAGGGGCACTGAAGCTTTCTTT. Its translation: CASSLYIRGTEAFF.

This clone was seen only a few times. The chain is built from TRBV19 and TRBJ2-1; TRBD2 agrees at 8 bases. CDR3 length equals 15 residues. From germline, CDR1 is LNHDA and CDR2 SQIVND (reference sequence). Trimming removed 3 bases from V and 10 bases from J; junction bases left unmatched: 11. The CDR3 sequence: CASSITGAGGTEQFF. The DNA of the CDR3 is TGTGCCAGTAGTATTACGGGTGCGGGAGGAACCGAGCAGTTCTTC.

This clone was counted a single time. The V call is TRBV12-5, the J call TRBJ1-2; TRBD1 matches 8 bases. J was trimmed by 6 bases and V by 3 bases; bases with no gene match: 6. The length of the CDR3 is 14 residues. The germline V gene has CDR1 LGHNT and CDR2 FRNRAP. CDR3 sequence: CASGFGQGVHGYTF. For the CDR3, the DNA is TGTGCTAGTGGTTTTGGACAGGGAGTACATGGCTACACCTTC.

CDR3 region: CASSARTYEQYF. CDR3 bases: TGTGCCAGCAGCGCTAGGACCTACGAGCAGTACTTC. The V and J genes are TRBV6-5 and TRBJ2-7; D not resolved. The CDR3 contains 12 residues. CDR1 and CDR2 (germline): MNHEY, SVGAGI. V lost 6 bases to trimming and J lost 2 bases, with 8 bases between them.

This clone was counted between two and nine times. J is TRBJ1-5 and V is TRBV15; possibly TRBD1 for D (6 bases). Deletions cut 4 bases from V and 0 bases from J, with 10 bases between. CDR3 size: 15 residues. In germline, CDR1 is LNHNV, CDR2 YYDKDF (reference sequence). In DNA form, the CDR3 reads TGTGCCACCAGCACGGGACATTATAGCAATCAGCCCCAGCATTTT. This encodes CATSTGHYSNQPQHF.

The sample holds a few counts of this clone. The V and J genes are TRBV6-5 and TRBJ2-7, with TRBD1 identical over 8 bases. The CDR3 is 15 residues long. J was trimmed by 3 bases and V by 6 bases; bases with no gene match: 10. Germline V CDR1 and CDR2: MNHEY, SVGAGI. CDR3 loop: CASSHARTGYYEQYF. The CDR3 DNA reads TGTGCCAGCAGCCATGCTCGGACAGGGTACTACGAGCAGTACTTC.

In its sample, this clone was seen many times. J is TRBJ1-2 and V is TRBV15, with D possibly being TRBD1 (6 bases). The germline gives CDR1 LNHNV, CDR2 YYDKDF (reference sequence). Deletions cut 4 bases from V and 1 base from J, with 13 bases between. The CDR3 is 15 residues long. DNA of the CDR3: TGTGCCACCAGCACCCTGGGACAAAATAACTATGGCTACACCTTC. It yields the protein CATSTLGQNNYGYTF.

This chain links TRBV11-2 with TRBJ2-2; D unclear. The germline CDR1 and CDR2 sequences are SGHAT and FQNNGV. This CDR3 is 13 amino acids long. V lost 0 bases to trimming and J lost 6 bases, with 5 bases between them. The CDR3 loop reads CASSLEAAGELFF. The CDR3 DNA reads as TGTGCCAGCAGCTTAGAAGCTGCCGGGGAGCTGTTTTTT.

V is TRBV7-9 and J is TRBJ2-2, with 11 bases aligning to TRBD2. The germline V gene has CDR1 SEHNR and CDR2 FQNEAQ (reference sequence). V lost 2 bases, J lost 5 bases, and 7 bases stayed unmatched. This CDR3 has 17 residues. In DNA, the CDR3 is TGTGCCAGCAGCTTATCCGGACTAGCGGGTACAACCGGGGAGCTGTTTTTT. It yields the protein CASSLSGLAGTTGELFF. Looking up the rest from reference TRBV7-9 and TRBJ2-2 gives the full variable domain: DTGVSQNPRHKITKRGQNVTFRCDPISEHNRLYWYRQTLGQGPEFLTYFQNEAQLEKSRLLSDRFSAERPKGSFSTLEIQRTEQGDSAMYLCASSLSGLAGTTGELFFGEGSRLTVL.

This clone was observed a few times. This sequence joins TRBV9 and TRBJ2-3, with a weak D call TRBD1 (7 bases). The CDR3 contains 14 residues. The ends were cut back, 0 bases at V and 5 bases at J, with 10 bases in the middle. From germline, CDR1 is SGDLS and CDR2 YYNGEE. The CDR3 spells CASSVVQGGDTQYF. CDR3 nucleotides: TGTGCCAGCAGCGTAGTTCAGGGGGGAGATACGCAGTATTTT. The full variable domain, in which reference TRBV9 and TRBJ2-3 provide the parts outside the CDR3, is DSGVTQTPKHLITATGQRVTLRCSPRSGDLSVYWYQQSLDQGLQFLIQYYNGEERAKGNILERFSAQQFPDLHSELNLSSLELGDSALYFCASSVVQGGDTQYFGPGTRLTVL.

The J gene is TRBJ2-1, the V gene TRBV5-4; tentative D call: TRBD1 (6 bases). Per the germline V gene, CDR1 is SGHNT and CDR2 is YYREEE (reference sequence). The CDR3 loop spans 16 amino acids. Trimming shortened V by 5 bases and J by 1 base, and 16 bases separated the two germline ends. The CDR3 nucleotides are TGTGCCAGCAGTAAAATTACAGGGTCATCCTACAATGAGCAGTTCTTC. Translation: CASSKITGSSYNEQFF. The variable domain in full, with the rest retrieved from reference TRBV5-4 and TRBJ2-1, is ETGVTQSPTHLIKTRGQQVTLRCSSQSGHNTVSWYQQALGQGPQFIFQYYREEENGRGNFPPRFSGLQFPNYSSELNVNALELDDSALYLCASSKITGSSYNEQFFGPGTRLTVL.

In its sample, this clone was seen a few times. J is TRBJ2-3 and V is TRBV6-1; TRBD2 matches at 10 bases. J lost 5 bases, V lost 7 bases, and 6 bases had no gene match. This CDR3 spans 14 amino acids. CDR1 and CDR2 (germline): MNHNS, SASEGT. The CDR3 is CASTMRLAGDTQYF. The DNA of the CDR3 is TGTGCCAGCACCATGAGACTAGCGGGAGATACGCAGTATTTT.

The chain has TRBV6-6 and TRBJ2-5; 14 nucleotides match TRBD2. CDR1 and CDR2 from the germline V gene are MNHNY and SVGAGI (reference sequence). The CDR3 loop spans 16 amino acids. Trimming removed 4 bases from V and 6 bases from J; junction bases left unmatched: 7. The DNA for the CDR3 is TGTGCCAGCAGTTCCGGGACTAGCGGGAGCAAAAAGACCCAGTACTTC. Its translation is CASSSGTSGSKKTQYF.

The genes are TRBV27 and TRBJ1-4; tentatively, D is TRBD1 (5 bases). Germline V gene lookup returns CDR1 MNHEY and CDR2 SMNVEV (reference sequence). This CDR3 is built from 16 residues. The V end lost 6 bases, the J end lost 0 bases, and 14 bases lay between the germline ends. DNA for the CDR3: TGTGCCAGCAGGAGACAGTACCTGGCAACTAATGAAAAACTGTTTTTT. Protein product: CASRRQYLATNEKLFF.

This clone was counted many times. The V and J genes are TRBV5-1 and TRBJ2-2; TRBD2 might be the D (5 bases). Germline-derived CDR1 and CDR2 are SGHRS and YFSETQ. The CDR3 sequence is 14 residues long. V was pared by 6 bases and J by 2 bases, with 11 bases between. This CDR3 reads CASKPRGNTGELFF. The DNA for the CDR3 is TGCGCCAGCAAACCCCGGGGAAACACCGGGGAGCTGTTTTTT.

This clone was detected many times. The J gene is TRBJ2-7, the V gene TRBV27; possibly TRBD1 or TRBD2 for D (5 bases each). CDR1 MNHEY and CDR2 SMNVEV come from the germline V gene (reference sequence). CDR3 length: 15 residues. V was clipped by 6 bases and J by 3 bases, with 18 bases between them. The chain's CDR3 is CASSLGASRNYEQYF. In nucleotides, the CDR3 is TGTGCCAGCAGCCTCGGGGCTAGTCGGAACTACGAGCAGTACTTC.

This clone was found a few times. The chain couples TRBV6-6 to TRBJ1-1, with D possibly matching TRBD1 (6 bases). This CDR3 spans 15 amino acids. V was pared by 8 bases and J by 3 bases, with 19 bases between. The germline CDR1 and CDR2 sequences are MNHNY and SVGAGI (reference sequence). In nucleotides, the CDR3 is TGTGCCAGCGACAACTCCAGGGGATCGTACACTGAAGCTTTCTTT. Translation gives CASDNSRGSYTEAFF.

This clone has more than one count but fewer than ten. The rearrangement uses TRBV6-5 and TRBJ2-5, with 8 bases lining up with TRBD2. The CDR3 has 13 amino acids. With 6 bases clipped from V and 9 bases from J, the junction kept 9 bases outside the gene matches. CDR1 and CDR2 from the germline V gene are MNHEY and SVGAGI. CDR3 coding DNA: TGTGCCAGCAGCCTCGTCAGCGGGAGCCCCCAGTACTTC. Protein product: CASSLVSGSPQYF.

The chain couples TRBV2 to TRBJ1-3, with D possibly TRBD1 on 6 matching bases. From germline, CDR1 is SNHLY and CDR2 FYNNEI. The CDR3 runs 15 residues. Trimming cost V 5 bases and J 0 bases, with 11 bases left between them. CDR3 DNA: TGTGCCAGCAGTAAGGACAGTTCCTCTGGAAACACCATATATTTT. Its protein is CASSKDSSSGNTIYF.

V gene TRBV7-3 combines with J gene TRBJ2-1; the D gene could be TRBD1 or TRBD2 (5 bases each). The germline V and J ends were trimmed by 1 base and 4 bases, with 8 bases remaining between them. The CDR3 length is 14 residues. The V gene's germline CDR1 is SGHTA and CDR2 FQGTGA. CDR3 protein: CASSLRGGYNEQFF. The CDR3 nucleotides read TGTGCCAGCAGCTTAAGGGGCGGGTACAATGAGCAGTTCTTC.

This clone was recorded a few times. One end of the junction varies from germline; a read error may be responsible. The chain uses TRBV7-2 and TRBJ2-1; 7 bases match TRBD1. CDR1 is SGHTA and CDR2 is FQGNSA in the germline V gene. The length of the CDR3 is 14 residues. CDR3 sequence (DNA): TGTGCCACCAGCCGGGACAGTCCGTACAATGAGCAGTTCTTC. This gives the protein CATSRDSPYNEQFF.

The chain couples TRBV7-2 to TRBJ1-3, with a possible D match to TRBD1 (5 bases). This CDR3 spans 15 amino acids. V shed 2 bases and J shed 2 bases, with 10 bases lying between them. Per germline, CDR1 SGHTA and CDR2 FQGNSA. The CDR3 here is CASSLYAGTGNTIYF. CDR3 nucleotide sequence: TGTGCCAGCAGCTTATACGCAGGGACTGGAAACACCATATATTTT.